Following are 19 T cell receptor beta chains from one sample sequenced in a study of T cell responses to AZD1222 COVID-19 vaccine. Here immunoSEQ multiplex PCR was the method, and the copy in TCRdb shows in-frame clones only, minus some. Of tens of thousands of clones detected, 80% to 90% appear once; the ten largest clones hold around 5.2%. Here the sequenced sample was peripheral blood, taken on day 0 of AZD1222 vaccination. These receptors all come from an adult in good health.

The rearrangement joins TRBV2 to TRBJ1-6, with D perhaps matching TRBD1 (5 bases). Trimming shortened V by 6 bases and J by 5 bases, and 14 bases separated the two germline ends. CDR1 and CDR2 from the germline V gene are SNHLY and FYNNEI. The CDR3 is 15 amino acids. The CDR3 DNA is TGTGCCAGCAGCGGACAACCCGCGGATAATTCACCCCTCCACTTT. It specifies CASSGQPADNSPLHF.

V usage is TRBV10-3 and J usage is TRBJ1-1; D is undetermined. V lost 2 bases and J lost 5, with 15 bases in between. CDR1 is ENHRY, CDR2 SYGVKD, per germline. The CDR3 spans 15 residues. The CDR3 DNA is TGTGCCATCAGTGAGCCATACGAGGGTAAAACTGAAGCTTTCTTT. This codes for CAISEPYEGKTEAFF.

A single count supports this clone. The gene calls are TRBV6-5 and TRBJ1-2; D is unresolved. The V gene lost 10 bases and the J gene lost 3 bases, with 12 bases spanning the gap. Germline CDR1 and CDR2: MNHEY and SVGAGI. The CDR3 extends over 12 amino acids. CDR3 sequence (DNA): TGTGCCACCTCTGAGGGTTACTATGGCTACACCTTC. Its protein is CATSEGYYGYTF.

The chain employs TRBV6-1 and TRBJ1-6, with D possibly TRBD1 on 5 matching bases. Trimming took 0 bases from V and 7 from J, leaving 16 bases between them. The CDR3 spans 17 residues. The germline gives CDR1 MNHNS, CDR2 SASEGT. CDR3 region: CASSEAPLAGSNSPLHF. CDR3 sequence (DNA): TGTGCCAGCAGTGAAGCTCCCCTCGCAGGGTCGAATTCACCCCTCCACTTT.

The chain recombines TRBV2 with TRBJ1-1, with D uncertain. V was pared by 7 bases and J by 6 bases, with 9 bases between. The CDR3 runs to 11 residues. CDR1 and CDR2 (germline): SNHLY, FYNNEI. CDR3 nucleotides: TGTGCCAGCATGGCTCACGCTGAAGCTTTCTTT. Its protein is CASMAHAEAFF.

The rearrangement links TRBV7-3 to TRBJ1-3, with D maybe TRBD1 (6 bases). This CDR3 is 15 amino acids long. V was pared by 5 bases and J by 0 bases, with 11 bases between. The germline V gene encodes CDR1 SGHTA and CDR2 FQGTGA. The CDR3 protein is CASSPQGGSGNTIYF. The CDR3 DNA sequence: TGTGCCAGCAGCCCCCAAGGGGGCTCTGGAAACACCATATATTTT.

V usage is TRBV4-1 and J usage is TRBJ2-2; TRBD1 aligns across 11 bases. With V trimmed by 4 bases and J by 5 bases, 6 bases remained unmatched. CDR3 length: 16 residues. Per germline, CDR1 MGHRA and CDR2 YSYEKL. This CDR3 reads CASSPPGTGGTGELFF. The CDR3 nucleotides are TGCGCCAGCAGCCCACCTGGGACAGGGGGAACCGGGGAGCTGTTTTTT.

The V call is TRBV19, the J call TRBJ2-3, with D hard to call. The germline V gene encodes CDR1 LNHDA and CDR2 SQIVND (reference sequence). CDR3 length: 17 residues. V was trimmed by 6 bases and J by 0 bases, leaving 19 bases between them. This CDR3 reads CASRPWTPNLSTDTQYF. CDR3 bases: TGTGCCAGTAGACCCTGGACGCCCAACCTTAGCACAGATACGCAGTATTTT.

J is TRBJ2-1 and V is TRBV7-9; D perhaps matches TRBD2 (5 bases). This CDR3 is 10 amino acids long. Trimming shortened V by 10 bases and J by 7 bases, and 8 bases separated the two germline ends. The germline CDR1 and CDR2 sequences are SEHNR and FQNEAQ (reference sequence). CDR3 amino acids: CATAENEQFF. As DNA, the CDR3 is TGTGCCACAGCGGAAAATGAGCAGTTCTTC. Combining the CDR3 with reference TRBV7-9 and TRBJ2-1 gives the whole variable domain DTGVSQNPRHKITKRGQNVTFRCDPISEHNRLYWYRQTLGQGPEFLTYFQNEAQLEKSRLLSDRFSAERPKGSFSTLEIQRTEQGDSAMYLCATAENEQFFGPGTRLTVL.

The rearrangement joins TRBV6-5 to TRBJ2-7; the D is unclear. The CDR3 consists of 13 residues. Trimming shortened V by 7 bases and J by 4 bases, and 14 bases separated the two germline ends. Germline V gene data show CDR1 as MNHEY and CDR2 as SVGAGI. Here the CDR3 reads CASNLVSFYEQYF. The CDR3 DNA sequence: TGTGCCAGCAATTTGGTCAGTTTTTACGAGCAGTACTTC.

The V gene is TRBV28, the J gene TRBJ1-4, with 8 bases lining up with TRBD1. The CDR3 is 15 residues long. The V and J ends lost 5 bases and 4 bases, in that order; junction bases with no gene match: 6. CDR1 is MDHEN, CDR2 SYDVKM, per germline. CDR3 bases: TGTGCCAGCAGTGCCGGGACAGGCTATAATGAAAAACTGTTTTTT. Translation: CASSAGTGYNEKLFF.

The chain links TRBV2 to TRBJ1-5, with D possibly TRBD1 on 5 matching bases. This CDR3 is built from 15 residues. Trimming removed 6 bases from V and 0 bases from J, with 12 bases in between. Germline CDR1 is SNHLY and CDR2 is FYNNEI. Written as DNA, the CDR3 is TGTGCCAGCAGGGTAGGGGACTATAGCAATCAGCCCCAGCATTTT. Its translation: CASRVGDYSNQPQHF.

The J gene is TRBJ1-4, the V gene TRBV19, with a weak D call TRBD1 (6 bases). Trimming stripped 6 bases from V and 3 bases from J, with 14 bases between. The CDR3 has 15 residues. Germline V gene data show CDR1 as LNHDA and CDR2 as SQIVND (reference sequence). CDR3 amino acids: CASRQGITANEKLFF. The CDR3 DNA sequence: TGTGCCAGTAGGCAGGGGATTACGGCTAATGAAAAACTGTTTTTT.

The V and J genes are TRBV2 and TRBJ1-5; tentatively, D is TRBD1 (6 bases). This CDR3 has 15 residues. Germline lookup yields CDR1 SNHLY and CDR2 FYNNEI. Trimming left V 7 bases short and J 1 base short, with 14 bases between. In nucleotides, the CDR3 is TGTGCCAGCACCGAGGGGGGGCCGAGCAATCAGCCCCAGCATTTT. As protein: CASTEGGPSNQPQHF.

V gene TRBV6-5 combines with J gene TRBJ1-2; D not certain. Germline V gene sequence: CDR1 MNHEY, CDR2 SVGAGI. This CDR3 region has 15 residues. V lost 4 bases and J lost 0, with 12 bases in between. CDR3 bases: TGTGCCAGCAGTTTTCCTTCGACAACTAACTATGGCTACACCTTC. Translation gives CASSFPSTTNYGYTF.

The chain joins TRBV6-1 to TRBJ1-2; D not resolved. Germline CDR1 is MNHNS and CDR2 is SASEGT. Trimming took off 2 bases at V and 8 bases at J, with 15 bases between the two ends. The CDR3 loop spans 14 amino acids. The CDR3 DNA is TGTGCCAGCAGTGAATCCGGGTTTACGGGCGGCTACACCTTC. It codes for CASSESGFTGGYTF.

This clone was observed a few times. The chain carries TRBV6-2 or TRBV6-3 and TRBJ1-5; TRBD1 might be the D (6 bases). This CDR3 has 18 amino acids. The V and J ends lost 6 bases and 0 bases respectively, with 21 bases between them. Germline loops: CDR1 MNHEY, CDR2 SVGEGT. The CDR3 sequence is CASSWVSDTGSSNQPQHF. For the CDR3, the DNA is TGTGCCAGCAGCTGGGTGAGTGATACAGGGTCTAGCAATCAGCCCCAGCATTTT.

The chain couples TRBV5-1 to TRBJ2-7; perhaps TRBD1 as D (6 bases). Trimming removed 0 bases from V and 4 bases from J, with 11 bases in between. This CDR3 is built from 14 residues. CDR1 and CDR2 (germline): SGHRS, YFSETQ. CDR3 DNA sequence: TGCGCCAGCAGCTTGGAGGGGGTGGGATACGAGCAGTACTTC. Amino acids: CASSLEGVGYEQYF.

This clone was picked up a small number of times. The chain is built from TRBV4-1 and TRBJ1-1, with D tentatively TRBD1 (6 bases). The V and J ends lost 0 bases and 10 bases respectively, with 12 bases between them. The CDR3 spans 13 residues. Germline assignment: CDR1 MGHRA and CDR2 YSYEKL. CDR3 sequence reads: CASSQDQARGAFF. As DNA, the CDR3 is TGCGCCAGCAGCCAAGATCAGGCCAGGGGAGCTTTCTTT.